Below are 5 T cell receptor beta chains sequenced from a single sample in a study of control samples from healthy donors and cancer patients. Clones were sequenced by immunoSEQ multiplex PCR, and TCRdb holds only the in-frame ones, with some missing. Seen here are some 120,000 clones, 80% to 90% observed once, and the top ten hold 1% to 1.4%. Sequenced sample: PBMCs. The receptors shown here come from a woman in her 50s with colorectal cancer.

The chain recombines TRBV27 with TRBJ2-1; TRBD1 matches at 7 bases. Germline lookup yields CDR1 MNHEY and CDR2 SMNVEV (reference sequence). After removal of 10 bases from V and 5 bases from J, the junction contained 5 bases not matched to a gene. The CDR3 is 12 residues long. The CDR3 is CATTGVDNEQFF. The CDR3 DNA reads TGTGCCACCACAGGGGTAGACAATGAGCAGTTCTTC.

The rearrangement joins TRBV30 to TRBJ1-1; a possible D gene is TRBD1 (5 bases). There are 12 residues in the CDR3. Germline CDR1 GTSNPN, CDR2 SVGIG (reference sequence). The ends were cut back, 8 bases at V and 11 bases at J, with 21 bases in the middle. The CDR3 DNA reads as TGTGCCAGTCGGCGGGGCCGTAATCGGGCTTTCTTT. Translating gives CASRRGRNRAFF.

The chain combines TRBV18 with TRBJ2-3; D unresolved. With 2 bases removed from V and 4 bases from J, the gap between germline ends came to 4 bases. The V gene's germline CDR1 is KGHSH and CDR2 LQKENI. This CDR3 comprises 12 residues. In DNA form, the CDR3 reads TGTGCCAGCTCACCAGCGTCAGATACGCAGTATTTT. It encodes CASSPASDTQYF.

In its sample, this clone was seen once. The chain couples TRBV6-6 to TRBJ1-1; D gene uncertain. Trimming stripped 0 bases from V and 3 bases from J, with 11 bases between. Looked up from germline, CDR1 is MNHNY and CDR2 is SVGAGI (reference sequence). This CDR3 comprises 15 residues. CDR3 in amino acids: CASSYSGLEDTEAFF. The CDR3 nucleotides are TGTGCCAGCAGTTACTCGGGTTTGGAGGACACTGAAGCTTTCTTT.

The chain uses TRBV10-3 and TRBJ2-1, with D tentatively TRBD2 (6 bases). The CDR3 consists of 14 residues. V lost 3 bases to trimming and J lost 9 bases, with 15 bases between them. Germline V lookup: CDR1 ENHRY, CDR2 SYGVKD. In DNA, the CDR3 is TGTGCCATCAGTGATCCGGCGGGAAGTGGTGAGCAGTTCTTC. Its protein is CAISDPAGSGEQFF.